This TCR beta chain was observed in a study of human T cells and chemical hapten exposure. The wider study: Skin on the upper inner arm, 2 cm by 2 cm in size, was sensitized with 2% DPC. Diphenylcyclopropenone, dosed weekly to the scalp, was given to patients throughout the roughly 24-week study.

TCRdb re-called the RACE reads through MiXCR, storing one row per CDR3 protein. The sample records tens of thousands of distinct CDR3 sequences, 8.5% to 10% being singletons. This clonotype was detected ten times or more. The target antigen is unknown. The time point is: patch test 2, 6 weeks after DPC sensitization. The treatment: therapeutic diphenylcyclopropenone sensitization with weekly scalp DPC. Findings and limits, study-wide: In comparison with controls, expanded TCRs gave rise to a significantly larger number of large CDR3 similarity clusters. No shift was seen in TCRs above 1 in 1000 frequency with DPC sensitization.

The source was whole blood, collected in connection with sensitization to the hapten diphenylcyclopropenone (DPC). The receptor was derived from a woman aged 45-65 years with alopecia areata. Some clones in this sample may be carry-over from other donors' samples.

In DNA form, the CDR3 reads TGTGCCAGCAGGGGACAGGGTTTAAGCAATCAGCCCCAGCATTTT. Translating it yields CASRGQGLSNQPQHF. The chain carries TRBV2 and TRBJ1-5; TRBD1 matches 9 bases. Germline V CDR1 and CDR2: SNHLY, FYNNEI. The V segment lost 6 bases and the J segment 1 base; nucleotides outside the gene matches: 4. The CDR3 spans 15 residues.